The T cell receptor beta chain under discussion was sequenced for a study of OX40 agonist ivuxolimab in advanced cancers. With regard to this clone: What it binds is not known.

Sequencing used immunoSEQ multiplex PCR; TCRdb keeps in-frame clones, though not all of them. This sample has 45,000 to 55,000 clones, with approximately 79% found just once. Study outcomes and limitations: Dose levels from 0.1 to 3.0 mg/kg saw CD4+ and CD8+ blood T cells expand clonally by week 6.

V shed 0 bases, J shed 2 bases, and the junction held 9 bases outside the gene matches. Per germline, CDR1 LGHNA and CDR2 YNFKEQ. CDR3 length: 20 residues. The chain recombines TRBV4-2 with TRBJ2-4; 14 bases align to TRBD2. This receptor was identified in an adult with an advanced solid tumor such as melanoma, head and neck, liver or kidney cancer. Specimen: CD4+ or CD8+ T cells sorted from blood, collected in a trial of the OX40 agonist ivuxolimab. The CDR3 is CASSQERGLAGDRSKNIQYF. The DNA for the CDR3 is TGTGCCAGCAGCCAAGAAAGGGGACTAGCGGGAGACCGGTCCAAAAACATTCAGTACTTC.